This T cell receptor (beta chain) was found in a study of blood T cells in healthy people across ages. The authors ran a second PCR of 7 to 11 cycles using a sample-barcoded 5' primer and a J-beta primer mix. MiXCR was run by TCRdb on the 5' RACE reads, yielding one entry per CDR3 protein. The repertoire holds more than 650,000 distinct CDR3 sequences, with approximately 24% as singletons. In germline, CDR1 is WSHSY, CDR2 SAAADI. The CDR3 is 12 amino acids. Trimming took 7 bases from V and 1 from J, leaving 7 bases between them. The data were also submitted as part of a second study, on T cells of mothers and their children.

The source of this sequence is a boy between 10 and 17 years old in good health. Sample: blood. The chain has TRBV10-2 and TRBJ1-1, with D perhaps TRBD1 (6 bases). CDR3 region: CASIRGNTEAFF. CDR3 sequence (DNA): TGCGCCAGCATCAGGGGGAACACTGAAGCTTTCTTT.